Listed below are T cell receptor beta chains from one sample, sequenced in a study of cytomegalovirus exposure and HLA in healthy donors. Libraries were prepared by immunoSEQ multiplex PCR; TCRdb keeps only in-frame clonotypes and omits some of them. Counted here are under 65,000 clones, around four fifths occurring once; the ten biggest clones make up approximately 2.8%. Sequencing was carried out using PBMCs. These receptors came from a man aged 50 or older in good health and CMV-seronegative. Both conserved end residues are trimmed from each CDR3. Each record gives: V gene, J gene, D gene, CDR3 protein. A D gene is named only where the DNA matches it firmly.

>TRBV7-2|TRBJ1-3|TRBD1
ASRPTPGQGSGNTIY
>TRBV5-1|TRBJ2-3|TRBD2
ASSGLAGEDTQY
>TRBV18|TRBJ1-6|-
ASSPNKGPSPLH
>TRBV6-5|TRBJ1-2|-
ASSYKGSGANYGYT
>TRBV6-5|TRBJ1-4|-
ASSYLGAANEKLF
>TRBV7-2|TRBJ2-3|TRBD2
ASSLSGTRSSTDTQY
>TRBV4-1|TRBJ1-1|-
ASSQGTGEAF
>TRBV9|TRBJ2-7|TRBD2
ASSVGEGSYEQY
>TRBV7-2|TRBJ2-2|-
ASSLVQSPTGELF
>TRBV5-4|TRBJ1-4|TRBD1
ASSLGGTGPEKLF
>TRBV23-1|TRBJ2-7|TRBD2
AGLRTSGCEQY
>TRBV7-9|TRBJ1-4|-
ASSLALGPDEKLF
>TRBV18|TRBJ1-5|-
ASSPGEGNQPQH
>TRBV12-5|TRBJ1-5|-
ASGLPSQPQH
>TRBV5-6|TRBJ2-3|TRBD1
ASSLAGTGVGTQY
>TRBV25-1|TRBJ2-1|TRBD2
ASSEKAGGFAEQF
>TRBV6-5|TRBJ2-1|TRBD1
ASRRPGTGGQF
>TRBV6-4|TRBJ1-1|-
ASRGSGAASKAF
>TRBV28|TRBJ2-7|TRBD2
ASTPAGGYYEQY
>TRBV11-2|TRBJ2-3|-
ASTRGAAFDTQY
>TRBV10-3|TRBJ1-4|-
AISERGRATNEKLF
>TRBV28|TRBJ1-3|TRBD1
ASSLRKPGQVNPLPSGNTIY
>TRBV19|TRBJ1-2|TRBD1
ASLHKGASYGYT
>TRBV4-1|TRBJ1-4|TRBD1
ASSQVQGHEKLF
>TRBV4-1|TRBJ2-3|TRBD2
ASSQPGGGTDTQY
>TRBV19|TRBJ2-7|TRBD1
ASSPLLTGDRDEQY
>TRBV4-1|TRBJ2-3|TRBD2
ASSQALREAGEGTDTQY
>TRBV6-6|TRBJ1-5|-
ASSQTGSRNQPQH
>TRBV5-8|TRBJ2-4|-
ASSAGTVAKNIQY
>TRBV5-1|TRBJ2-7|TRBD1
ASSPRDSSYEQY
>TRBV5-1|TRBJ2-7|-
ASSFYGYEQY
>TRBV7-3|TRBJ2-7|TRBD2
ASSPQGTSGGSYEQY
>TRBV6-1|-|-
ASSKAMGQITYEQY
>TRBV5-1|TRBJ2-1|TRBD1
ASSLSGQGMHEQF
>TRBV29-1|TRBJ2-3|TRBD1
SVETQGGYTDTQY
>TRBV6-6|TRBJ2-2|-
ASSYQGDTGELF
>TRBV7-9|TRBJ1-6|-
ASSLGGGQSPLH
>TRBV19|TRBJ1-2|-
ASSTWTAGYT
>TRBV7-8|TRBJ1-6|TRBD1
ASSLDRGPLH
>TRBV15|TRBJ2-1|TRBD1
ATKLPGQAGNEQF
>TRBV27|TRBJ1-6|TRBD1
ASGQGSSYNSPLH
>TRBV5-8|TRBJ1-5|-
ASSARTVSNQPQH
>TRBV19|TRBJ2-1|TRBD2
ASSITSGGDEQF
>TRBV12-2|TRBJ2-2|-
ASRPGQVNTGELF
>TRBV5-1|TRBJ2-1|-
ASSSGSQGGFYNEQF
>TRBV5-5|TRBJ2-2|TRBD1
ASSGGPGELF
>TRBV6-5|TRBJ2-1|TRBD2
ASSSQRGGLYNEQF
>TRBV5-4|TRBJ2-5|TRBD2
ASSPPAGGTETQY
>TRBV6-6|TRBJ2-2|-
ASTVSGELF
>TRBV5-8|TRBJ1-6|-
ASSLRGSSPLH
>TRBV5-4|TRBJ2-6|-
ASSMDSSGANVLT
>TRBV2|TRBJ2-3|TRBD2
ASSRPGLAGADTQY
>TRBV9|TRBJ2-7|-
ASSSNAGPNYEQY
>TRBV11-2|TRBJ2-1|TRBD1
ASSLDLTGQRF
>TRBV11-2|TRBJ2-5|-
ASSSQPETRATQY
>TRBV5-6|TRBJ1-2|-
ASSRDSYGYT
>TRBV9|TRBJ1-4|-
ASNLGSWGEKLF
>TRBV27|TRBJ2-7|-
ASSWAGASYEQY
>TRBV7-2|TRBJ2-4|-
ASSLAHVGGEIAKNIQY
>TRBV7-2|TRBJ1-2|-
ASSLVGGQNYGYT